This is a list of T cell receptor beta chains from one sample in a study of cytomegalovirus exposure and HLA in healthy donors. Sequencing was performed with immunoSEQ multiplex PCR; in TCRdb, only in-frame clones are kept and a portion is missing. This repertoire shows 210,000 or so clones, about 83% found once; its top ten account for 1.3%. The sequencing input was PBMCs. The receptor source for this set is a human donor in good health. CDR3s leave out the opening cysteine and the closing phenylalanine or tryptophan. D genes are given only for firm matches.

D,J,V,CDR3
NA,TRBJ1-5,TRBV7-9,ASSLGGWQPQH
TRBD1,TRBJ2-7,TRBV11-2,ASSLGDRTRNSYEQY
TRBD1,TRBJ2-7,TRBV9,ASSRQGLSYEQY
NA,TRBJ2-3,TRBV29-1,SVRIPGYTQY
TRBD1,TRBJ2-7,TRBV7-8,ASSFTDRGHEQY
NA,TRBJ1-4,TRBV5-1,ASSVTGSHEKLF
TRBD1,TRBJ1-1,TRBV28,ASSPGTGSSWILNTEAF
TRBD1,TRBJ2-7,TRBV27,ASSLSQGAFYEQY
TRBD1,TRBJ2-7,TRBV28,ASSLADRGPYEQY
NA,TRBJ2-2,TRBV18,ASSATPRENTGELF
TRBD2,TRBJ2-1,TRBV11-3,ASSLSRSGRLGEQF
NA,TRBJ2-3,TRBV5-6,ASSLGRRVADTQY